A selection of T cell receptor beta chains follows, all from one sample in a study of cytomegalovirus exposure and HLA in healthy donors. Using immunoSEQ multiplex PCR, the repertoire was profiled, and TCRdb retains in-frame clones only, with some absent. The data hold approximately 140,000 clones, with about 80% observed a single time. Sequencing was done on a sample of PBMCs. These TCRs come from a male donor in good health and CMV-seronegative. Both conserved end residues are part of each CDR3. Fields, in order: D gene, V gene, J gene, clone size, CDR3 protein, CDR3 DNA. The D gene is left open where the match is weak. Expanded clones get a size class; other rows say once, few or many, or leave the size out.

NA	TRBV5-6	TRBJ1-2	NA	CASSLRGRNYGYTF	TGTGCCAGCAGCTTGAGGGGCAGGAACTATGGCTACACCTTC
NA	TRBV1	TRBJ1-5	NA	CTSSQGPPGHTYSNQPQHF	TGCACCAGCAGCCAAGGTCCCCCCGGACACACTTATAGCAATCAGCCCCAGCATTTT
NA	TRBV5-4	TRBJ2-2	NA	CASTHRGGAENTGELFF	TGTGCCAGCACTCACCGAGGCGGTGCAGAGAACACCGGGGAGCTGTTTTTT
NA	TRBV7-2	TRBJ1-6	NA	CASSPLQGPSSPLHF	TGTGCCAGCAGCCCCTTACAGGGTCCCTCTTCACCCCTCCACTTT
NA	TRBV18	TRBJ2-5	NA	CASSPGSRETQYF	TGTGCCAGCTCACCCGGTAGTCGGGAGACCCAGTACTTC
NA	TRBV29-1	TRBJ2-1	NA	CSVRDSRFQNEQFF	TGCAGCGTACGGGACTCCCGGTTCCAGAATGAGCAGTTCTTC
NA	TRBV7-2	TRBJ2-5	NA	CASSLQGGGETQYF	TGTGCCAGCAGCCTGCAGGGGGGCGGGGAGACCCAGTACTTC
NA	TRBV12-1	TRBJ1-5	once	CASSPRDLNQPQHF	TGTGCCAGCAGCCCCCGGGACTTGAATCAGCCCCAGCATTTT
TRBD1	TRBV18	TRBJ2-7	NA	CASSQTGTGGNEQYF	TGTGCCAGCTCACAGACCGGGACAGGGGGCAATGAGCAGTACTTC
NA	TRBV5-1	TRBJ2-2	NA	CASRETALSSGELFF	TGCGCCAGCAGAGAGACAGCCCTGTCGTCCGGGGAGCTGTTTTTT
TRBD1	TRBV5-6	TRBJ1-4	NA	CASSYGQGWNEKLFF	TGTGCCAGCAGCTACGGACAGGGGTGGAACGAAAAACTGTTTTTT
NA	TRBV7-3	TRBJ2-2	NA	CASSLIGVEELFF	TGTGCCAGCAGCCTAATAGGGGTGGAGGAGCTGTTTTTT
TRBD2	TRBV4-2	TRBJ2-3	few	CASSQGAGGADTQYF	TGTGCCAGCAGCCAAGGCGCGGGGGGAGCAGATACGCAGTATTTT
TRBD1	TRBV11-2	TRBJ2-5	few	CASSTGTGQGQETQYF	TGTGCCAGCAGCACCGGCACGGGACAGGGGCAAGAGACCCAGTACTTC